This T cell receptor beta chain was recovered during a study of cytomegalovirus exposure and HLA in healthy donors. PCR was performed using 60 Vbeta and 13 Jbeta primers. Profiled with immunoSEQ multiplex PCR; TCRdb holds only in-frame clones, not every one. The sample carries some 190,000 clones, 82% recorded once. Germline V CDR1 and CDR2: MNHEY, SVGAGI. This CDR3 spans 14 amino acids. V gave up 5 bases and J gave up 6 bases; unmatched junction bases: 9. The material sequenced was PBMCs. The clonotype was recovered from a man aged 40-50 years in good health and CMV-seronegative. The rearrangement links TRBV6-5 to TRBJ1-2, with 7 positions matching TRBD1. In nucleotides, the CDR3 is TGTGCCAGCAGTCTCCGCGGCAGGGGGGATGGCTACACCTTC. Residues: CASSLRGRGDGYTF.